The rows below give T cell receptor beta chains drawn from one sample of a study of blood T cell repertoires in COVID-19. The repertoire was sequenced with immunoSEQ multiplex PCR; TCRdb's copy has only in-frame clones and lacks some. The sample carries under 300,000 clones, about 85% recorded once. The specimen sequenced was PBMCs or T cells enriched from blood (not recorded which). The receptors were sampled from a woman in her fifties or sixties who had recovered from COVID-19. The CDR3 runs from the conserved cysteine through the conserved F or W. D genes are given only for firm matches. Where a row states a size, it is once, few, many or the class of an expanded clone; other rows omit it.

d_call,v_call,j_call,clone_size,cdr3_nt,cdr3_aa
TRBD1,TRBV19,TRBJ1-2,.,TGTGCCAGTAGTCCTACATCCGGGACAGCCTATGGCTACACCTTC,CASSPTSGTAYGYTF
.,TRBV7-9,TRBJ2-1,.,TGTGCCAGCAGCTTAACCGGCTCCTACAATGAGCAGTTCTTC,CASSLTGSYNEQFF
TRBD1,TRBV7-2,TRBJ1-6,.,TGTGCCAGCAGCTTACTTGGCGGACAGGGTGCTTCACCCCTCCACTTT,CASSLLGGQGASPLHF
.,TRBV28,TRBJ2-7,.,TGTGCCAGCAGCCCTGGGGGCGCGGTCTACGAGCAGTACTTC,CASSPGGAVYEQYF
TRBD2,TRBV27,TRBJ2-7,.,TGTGCCAGCAGTTCGAGCGGGAGTGGTTACGAGCAGTACTTC,CASSSSGSGYEQYF
TRBD2,TRBV9,TRBJ2-1,.,TGTGCCAGCAGCGCGAGCGGGAGCTCCTACAATGAGCAGTTCTTC,CASSASGSSYNEQFF
.,TRBV7-9,TRBJ1-6,.,TGTGCCAGCAGCCGCGGGCGGGGGGGTAATTCACCCCTCCACTTT,CASSRGRGGNSPLHF
.,TRBV19,TRBJ1-3,.,TGTGCCAGTAGTATTTTGAGCAACTCTGGAAACACCATATATTTT,CASSILSNSGNTIYF
.,TRBV28,TRBJ2-2,.,TGTGCCAGCAGTTTAACCGGGAGTCCCACCGGGGAGCTGTTTTTT,CASSLTGSPTGELFF
TRBD2,TRBV11-2,TRBJ2-7,.,TGTGCCAGCAGCCCGACTAGCACCACTTTGTACTTC,CASSPTSTTLYF
.,TRBV4-2,TRBJ2-2,.,TGTGCCAGCAGCCAAACCTTCGCGGACACCGGGGAGCTGTTTTTT,CASSQTFADTGELFF
.,TRBV25-1,TRBJ1-5,once,TGTGCCAGCAGTGAAAACAGGGCCTTGGGGCCCCAGCATTTT,CASSENRALGPQHF
.,TRBV21-1,TRBJ1-5,once,TGTGCCAGCAGCAAAACGGGGTTGGGATATCAGCCCCAGCATTTT,CASSKTGLGYQPQHF
TRBD1,TRBV9,TRBJ1-2,.,TGTGCCAGCAGCGTAGACGCCAGGGGGCTTAACTATGGCTACACCTTC,CASSVDARGLNYGYTF
.,TRBV9,TRBJ1-5,.,TGTGCCAGCAGCGGAGTCCCTAATCAGCCCCAGCATTTT,CASSGVPNQPQHF
.,TRBV15,TRBJ1-5,.,TGTGCCACCAGCAGAGATGGAGGGGAACAGCCCCAGCATTTT,CATSRDGGEQPQHF
.,TRBV20-1,TRBJ1-1,.,TGCAGTGCTAGCAGGAACACTGAAGCTTTCTTT,CSASRNTEAFF
TRBD1,TRBV5-1,TRBJ2-1,.,TGCGCCAGCAGCTCGACAGGGGGCTCCTACAATGAGCAGTTCTTC,CASSSTGGSYNEQFF
TRBD2,TRBV7-2,TRBJ2-5,once,TGTGCCAGCAGCTTATCTTTTAGCGGGGAGACCCAGTACTTC,CASSLSFSGETQYF
.,TRBV20-1,TRBJ1-6,once,TGCAGTGCTAGTCGGCAGGGAGGAGGTAATTCACCCCTCCACTTT,CSASRQGGGNSPLHF
.,TRBV5-1,TRBJ2-1,.,TGCGCCAGCAGCTTGATCCCTACCTCCTACAATGAGCAGTTCTTC,CASSLIPTSYNEQFF
TRBD1,TRBV2,TRBJ1-5,.,TGTGCCAGCAGGAGGGACAGGGCTGATCAGCCCCAGCATTTT,CASRRDRADQPQHF
TRBD1,TRBV7-6,TRBJ2-3,.,TGTGCCAGCAGCTACCGGACAGGGAGCACAGATACGCAGTATTTT,CASSYRTGSTDTQYF
TRBD1,TRBV2,TRBJ1-5,.,TGTGCCAGCATGGGACAGGGGGCGAGGAATCAGCCCCAGCATTTT,CASMGQGARNQPQHF
.,TRBV19,TRBJ1-5,.,TGTGCCAGTGAAAGGGGGTATAATCAGCCCCAGCATTTT,CASERGYNQPQHF
TRBD2,TRBV7-6,TRBJ2-1,.,TGTGCCAGCAGCTTAGCGAAGCGGGAGTTCTACAATGAGCAGTTCTTC,CASSLAKREFYNEQFF
TRBD2,TRBV2,TRBJ2-3,.,TGTGCCAGCAGTCCCGGGACTAGCGGGACGGATACGCAGTATTTT,CASSPGTSGTDTQYF
TRBD1,TRBV5-1,TRBJ2-4,.,TGCGCCAGCAGCCAGGGACAGGGTACAAACATTCAGTACTTC,CASSQGQGTNIQYF
.,TRBV7-8,TRBJ2-3,.,TGTGCCAGCATACAGGGTCAGCAGGCAGATACGCAGTATTTT,CASIQGQQADTQYF
TRBD1,TRBV5-1,TRBJ1-2,.,TGCGCCAGCAGCTTGGGACAGGGGGCGAGCTACACCTTC,CASSLGQGASYTF
.,TRBV27,TRBJ2-5,.,TGTGCCAGCAGTTCCGTTAGGGACAAGGAAGAGACCCAGTACTTC,CASSSVRDKEETQYF
.,TRBV7-2,TRBJ2-3,.,TGTGCCAGCAGCTTTGATCGGGCAGATACGCAGTATTTT,CASSFDRADTQYF
.,TRBV6-5,TRBJ2-7,.,TGTGCCAGTGGAGGCGGGGTTAGCTCCTACGAGCAGTACTTC,CASGGGVSSYEQYF
.,TRBV7-3,TRBJ1-1,.,TGTGCCAGCAGCTTTGCGGGGGCTACTGAAGCTTTCTTT,CASSFAGATEAFF
TRBD1,TRBV6-5,TRBJ1-5,.,TGTGCCAGCAGTTACGACAGGGATCAGCCCCAGCATTTT,CASSYDRDQPQHF
TRBD2,TRBV13,TRBJ2-3,few,TGTGCCACCGGGACTAGCGGGAGGTTGGGCACAGATACGCAGTATTTT,CATGTSGRLGTDTQYF
TRBD2,TRBV28,TRBJ2-1,.,TGTGCCAGCAGTCTGGGGACTAGCGGGGGGGGGAATGAGCAGTTCTTC,CASSLGTSGGGNEQFF
TRBD2,TRBV6-5,TRBJ2-2,.,TGTGCCAGTTTGGGACTAGCGAGGGCCGGGGAGCTGTTTTTT,CASLGLARAGELFF
.,TRBV30,TRBJ1-2,.,TGTGCCTGGAGTCCAGCACAGGGTAGCTACACCTTC,CAWSPAQGSYTF
.,TRBV7-2,TRBJ1-1,.,TGTGCCAGCAGCTCAACCAGGAACACTGAAGCTTTCTTT,CASSSTRNTEAFF
.,TRBV10-1,TRBJ2-3,.,TGCGCCAACGCGGGAAGGGTAGGGCGACGCACAGATACGCAGTATTTT,CANAGRVGRRTDTQYF
TRBD1,TRBV7-9,TRBJ2-1,.,TGTGCCAGCAGCCCGACCTCCGGGACAGTTTCCAATGAGCAGTTCTTC,CASSPTSGTVSNEQFF
TRBD1,TRBV19,TRBJ1-5,.,TGTGCCAGTAGTCCCCGGGACAGCGGTGGCAATCAGCCCCAGCATTTT,CASSPRDSGGNQPQHF
.,TRBV5-5,TRBJ1-4,.,TGTGCCAGCAGCTTGGATTTCAGACACCCGGATGAAAAACTGTTTTTT,CASSLDFRHPDEKLFF
TRBD1,TRBV30,TRBJ2-2,once,TGTGCCTGGGGGGACAGGGGGGAGGCCACCGGGGAGCTGTTTTTT,CAWGDRGEATGELFF
.,TRBV19,TRBJ2-1,.,TGTGCCAGTAGTACAGGTGGCAATGAGCAGTTCTTC,CASSTGGNEQFF
TRBD1,TRBV28,TRBJ1-5,.,TGTGCCAGCCGTTCCGCCGGGACAGGGGTGCTGCAGCCCCAGCATTTT,CASRSAGTGVLQPQHF
TRBD2,TRBV10-3,TRBJ2-7,once,TGTGCCATCAGTGAGTCAATTACGGGGGGAACCTCTACGGGGGAGCAGTACTTC,CAISESITGGTSTGEQYF
TRBD1,TRBV7-2,TRBJ1-5,.,TGTGCCAGCAGCTCACGGACAGGTTCCAATCAGCCCCAGCATTTT,CASSSRTGSNQPQHF
.,TRBV24-1,TRBJ1-1,.,TGTGCCACCGGGGGGGGCGCGAACACTGAAGCTTTCTTT,CATGGGANTEAFF
.,TRBV28,TRBJ2-7,.,TGTGCCAGCATCGAGGGGGGCGGGAGCCCTATGGAGCAGTACTTC,CASIEGGGSPMEQYF